This TCR beta chain was captured in a study of cytomegalovirus exposure and HLA in healthy donors. As to this clone: Germline and junction disagree at one end, which may indicate a read error.

This CDR3 spans 13 amino acids. Looked up from germline, CDR1 is SEHNR and CDR2 is FQNEAQ (reference sequence). With 60 Vbeta and 13 Jbeta primers, the PCR was carried out. Measured with immunoSEQ multiplex PCR; TCRdb has only the in-frame clones, and not every one. Of over 110,000 clones in the sample, around 82% are singletons; the top ten hold less than 7.5%. Sequences were obtained from PBMCs. This chain uses TRBV7-9 with TRBJ1-1; no firm D call. This receptor was taken from a woman aged 40 to 49 in good health and CMV-seropositive. This CDR3 reads CSSSRTVNTEAFF. The DNA of the CDR3 is TGTTCCAGCAGCCGTACAGTGAACACTGAAGCTTTCTTT.